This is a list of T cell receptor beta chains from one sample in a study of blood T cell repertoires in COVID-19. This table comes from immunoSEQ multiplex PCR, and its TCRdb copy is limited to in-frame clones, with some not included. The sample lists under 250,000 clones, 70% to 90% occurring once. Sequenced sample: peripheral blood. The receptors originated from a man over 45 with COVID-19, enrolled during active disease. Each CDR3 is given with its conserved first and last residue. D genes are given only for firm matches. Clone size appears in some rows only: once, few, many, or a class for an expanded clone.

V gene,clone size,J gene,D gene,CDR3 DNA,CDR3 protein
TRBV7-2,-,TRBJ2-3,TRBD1,TGTGCCAGCAGCTCCCTCTCGGGGACAGGGCCGTCAGATACGCAGTATTTT,CASSSLSGTGPSDTQYF
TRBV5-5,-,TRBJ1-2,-,TGTGCCAGCAGCTTGGTTGAGGGTGGAGGCTACACCTTC,CASSLVEGGGYTF
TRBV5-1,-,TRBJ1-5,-,TGCGCCAGCAGCTTGACGGCAGGGGATCAGCCCCAGCATTTT,CASSLTAGDQPQHF
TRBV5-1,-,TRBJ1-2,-,TGCGCCAGCAGCTTGGCAGGGGATGGCTACACCTTC,CASSLAGDGYTF
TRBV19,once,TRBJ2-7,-,TGTGCCAGTAGTGACCTAGGGGCCCACTACGAGCAGTACTTC,CASSDLGAHYEQYF
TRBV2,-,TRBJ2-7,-,TGTGCCAGCAGGTTAGAATCTTCAAAGTACTTC,CASRLESSKYF
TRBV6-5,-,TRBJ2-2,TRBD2,TGTGCCAGCAGTTCCGGACTAGCGGGAGTCGGGGAGCTGTTTTTT,CASSSGLAGVGELFF
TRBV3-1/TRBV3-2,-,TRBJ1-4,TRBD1,TGTGCCAGCAGCCAAGAGAGACAGGGGGGCGATGAAAAACTGTTTTTT,CASSQERQGGDEKLFF
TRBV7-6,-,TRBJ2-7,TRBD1,TGTGCCAGCAGCAAAAAGCCCACAGGGGGCGCGTCCTACGAGCAGTACTTC,CASSKKPTGGASYEQYF
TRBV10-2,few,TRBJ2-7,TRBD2,TGCGCCAGCAGTGAGTCGAAGACTAGCGGTAGCTCCTACGAGCAGTACTTC,CASSESKTSGSSYEQYF
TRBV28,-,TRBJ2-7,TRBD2,TGTGCCAGCAGTTCTAGCGGGACTAACTACGAGCAGTACTTC,CASSSSGTNYEQYF
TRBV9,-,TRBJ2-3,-,TGTGCCAGCAGCCCGGATCGACTAGGTGCAGATACGCAGTATTTT,CASSPDRLGADTQYF
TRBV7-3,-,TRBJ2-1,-,TGTGCCAGCAGCTATCCCCCCTTAGTGGATGAGCAGTTCTTC,CASSYPPLVDEQFF
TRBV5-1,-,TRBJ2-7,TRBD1,TGCGCCAGCAGCCCGGAGTGGGGACAGACCCCTACCCCCGAGCAGTACTTC,CASSPEWGQTPTPEQYF
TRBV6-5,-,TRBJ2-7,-,TGTGCCAGCAGTTACTCTAGACTTCTCTCCTACGAGCAGTACTTC,CASSYSRLLSYEQYF
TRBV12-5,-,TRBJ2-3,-,TGTGCTAGTGGTTTGGCTAGCACAGATACGCAGTATTTT,CASGLASTDTQYF
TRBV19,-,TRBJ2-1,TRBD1,TGTGCCAGTAATAAACCGGGACAGGGGGTTGTTGAGCAGTTCTTC,CASNKPGQGVVEQFF
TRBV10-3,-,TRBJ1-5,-,TGTGCCATCAGTGACTTGGGCCGCAATCAGCCCCAGCATTTT,CAISDLGRNQPQHF
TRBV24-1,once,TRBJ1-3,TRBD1,TGTGCCACCAGTGATCCGGGACAGGGTGGCACCATATATTTT,CATSDPGQGGTIYF
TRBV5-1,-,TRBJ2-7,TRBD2,TGCGCCAGCAGCTTGTGGTCTAGCGGGGGCTTTTCCTACGAGCAGTACTTC,CASSLWSSGGFSYEQYF
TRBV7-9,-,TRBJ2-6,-,TGTGCCAGCAGCTCCTCCCTATCAAACTCTGGGGCCAACGTCCTGACTTTC,CASSSSLSNSGANVLTF
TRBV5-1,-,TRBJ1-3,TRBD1,TGCGCCAGCAGCATCACAGGGGGATCTTCTGGAAACACCATATATTTT,CASSITGGSSGNTIYF
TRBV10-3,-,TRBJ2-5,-,TGTGCCATCAGTGAGTCAGGGGGGGCCCAAGAGACCCAGTACTTC,CAISESGGAQETQYF
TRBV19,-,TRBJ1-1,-,TGTGCCAGTAGTGTACAGGTTTACATGAACACTGAAGCTTTCTTT,CASSVQVYMNTEAFF
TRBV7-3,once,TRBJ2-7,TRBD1,TGTGCCAGCAGCCGACAGGGGGGGACCTACGAGCAGTACTTC,CASSRQGGTYEQYF
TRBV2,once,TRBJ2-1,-,TGTGCCAGCAGTCCTGACAGCTCGTTTGATGAGCAGTTCTTC,CASSPDSSFDEQFF
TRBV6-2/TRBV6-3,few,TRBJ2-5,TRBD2,TGTGCCAGCAGTTGGACTAGCGGGGGGGCCGAGACCCAGTACTTC,CASSWTSGGAETQYF
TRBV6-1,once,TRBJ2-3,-,TGTGCCAGCAGTGAATACCGGGAAGATACGCAGTATTTT,CASSEYREDTQYF
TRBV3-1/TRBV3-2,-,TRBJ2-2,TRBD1,TGTGCCAGCAGTGGGACAGGAAACACCGGGGAGCTGTTTTTT,CASSGTGNTGELFF
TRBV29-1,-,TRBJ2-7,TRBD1,TGCAGCACCTGGGACAGGGGTGTCAACGAGCAGTACTTC,CSTWDRGVNEQYF
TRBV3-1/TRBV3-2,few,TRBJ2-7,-,TGTGCCAGCAGCCTCGGACAGAACTCCTACGAGCAGTACTTC,CASSLGQNSYEQYF
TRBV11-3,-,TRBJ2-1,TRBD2,TGTGCCAGCAGCTTCCGGGGGCTTGGGAGCGGGGGTAACAATGAGCAGTTCTTC,CASSFRGLGSGGNNEQFF
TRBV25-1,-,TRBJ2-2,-,TGTGCCAGCAGTGGTTACAGGACCGGGGAGCTGTTTTTT,CASSGYRTGELFF
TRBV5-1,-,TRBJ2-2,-,TGCGCCAGCAGCTTGGAGGGCAGGGTGACGAACACCGGGGAGCTGTTTTTT,CASSLEGRVTNTGELFF
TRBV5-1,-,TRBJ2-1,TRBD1,TGCGCCAGCAGCTACGGGACAGGACTCTACGTCAATGAGCAGTTCTTC,CASSYGTGLYVNEQFF
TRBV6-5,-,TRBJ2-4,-,TGTGCCAGCAGTACCACAGGGATAGCCAAAAACATTCAGTACTTC,CASSTTGIAKNIQYF
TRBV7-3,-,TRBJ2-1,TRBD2,TGTGCCAGCAGCCCCCGGACTAGCGGGGCCAATGAGCAGTTCTTC,CASSPRTSGANEQFF
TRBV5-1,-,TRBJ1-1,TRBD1,TGCGCCAGCAGCTTGTTCCCGACCACAGGGGTGGGGAACACTGAAGCTTTCTTT,CASSLFPTTGVGNTEAFF
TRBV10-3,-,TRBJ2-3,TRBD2,TGTGCCATCAGTGAGAGATCGGGGGGGGGCAGCACAGATACGCAGTATTTT,CAISERSGGGSTDTQYF
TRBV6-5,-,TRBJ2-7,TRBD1,TGTGCCAGCAGTTACCGGGACAGGGGATCCTACGAGCAGTACTTC,CASSYRDRGSYEQYF
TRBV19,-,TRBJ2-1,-,TGTGCCACAGCCGGGACACTCTACAATGAGCAGTTCTTC,CATAGTLYNEQFF